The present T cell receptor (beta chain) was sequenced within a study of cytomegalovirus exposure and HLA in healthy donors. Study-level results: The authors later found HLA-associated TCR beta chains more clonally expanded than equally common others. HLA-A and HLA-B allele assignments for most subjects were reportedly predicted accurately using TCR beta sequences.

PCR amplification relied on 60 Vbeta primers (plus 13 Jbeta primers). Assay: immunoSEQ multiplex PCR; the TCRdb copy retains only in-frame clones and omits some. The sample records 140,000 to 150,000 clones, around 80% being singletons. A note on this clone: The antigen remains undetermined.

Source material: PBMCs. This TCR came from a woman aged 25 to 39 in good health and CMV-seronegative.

CDR3 nucleotides: TGCGCCAGCAGCTTGTCAGGGCCGTACTCTGGGGCCAACGTCCTGACTTTC. This gives the protein CASSLSGPYSGANVLTF. The chain carries TRBV5-1 and TRBJ2-6, with D tentatively TRBD1 (5 bases). Trimming removed 1 base from V and 0 bases from J, with 11 bases in between. This CDR3 region has 17 residues. Per the germline V gene, CDR1 is SGHRS and CDR2 is YFSETQ.